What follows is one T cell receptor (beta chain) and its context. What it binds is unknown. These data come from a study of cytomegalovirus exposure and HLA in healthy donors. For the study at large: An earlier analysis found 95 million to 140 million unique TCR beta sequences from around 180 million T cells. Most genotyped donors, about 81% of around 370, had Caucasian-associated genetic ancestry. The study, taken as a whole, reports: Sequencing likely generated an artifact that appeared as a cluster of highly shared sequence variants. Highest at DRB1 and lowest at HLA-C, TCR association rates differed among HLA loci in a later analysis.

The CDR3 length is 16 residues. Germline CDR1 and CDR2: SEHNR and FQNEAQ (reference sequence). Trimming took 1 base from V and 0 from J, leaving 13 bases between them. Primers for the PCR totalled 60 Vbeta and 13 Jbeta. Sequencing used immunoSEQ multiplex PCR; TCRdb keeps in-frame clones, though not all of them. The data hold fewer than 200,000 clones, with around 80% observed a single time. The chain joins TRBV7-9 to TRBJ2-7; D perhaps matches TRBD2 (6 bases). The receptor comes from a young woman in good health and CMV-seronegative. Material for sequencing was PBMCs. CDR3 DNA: TGTGCCAGCAGCTTAGAGGTGGAGGGCCCCTCCTACGAGCAGTACTTC. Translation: CASSLEVEGPSYEQYF. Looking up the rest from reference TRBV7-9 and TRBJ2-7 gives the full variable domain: DTGVSQNPRHKITKRGQNVTFRCDPISEHNRLYWYRQTLGQGPEFLTYFQNEAQLEKSRLLSDRFSAERPKGSFSTLEIQRTEQGDSAMYLCASSLEVEGPSYEQYFGPGTRLTVT.